Listed below are T cell receptor beta chains from one sample, sequenced in a study of blood T cell repertoires in COVID-19. Repertoires were generated with immunoSEQ multiplex PCR, while TCRdb's copy carries only in-frame clones and drops some. This sample has some 97,000 clones, with 85% found just once. Sequencing input: peripheral blood. These receptors all stem from a man aged 45-65 years with active or convalescent COVID-19. CDR3s include the opening cysteine and the closing phenylalanine or tryptophan. A D gene is named only where the DNA matches it firmly.

D,V,J,CDR3
TRBD1,TRBV2,TRBJ1-5,CASKTDRGNQPQHF
NA,TRBV11-2,TRBJ2-3,CASSPQFTSTDTQYF
NA,TRBV27,TRBJ2-7,CASSPGGSYEQYF
NA,TRBV30,TRBJ1-5,CAWSGGGNQPQHF
NA,TRBV30,TRBJ2-7,CAWSVGGIDEQYF
TRBD2,TRBV28,TRBJ2-7,CASSFSGGRSYEQYF
NA,TRBV3-1/TRBV3-2,TRBJ1-2,CASSQDILGGGHGYTF
TRBD2,TRBV2,TRBJ2-1,CASTTNGLAGAEQFF
NA,TRBV9,TRBJ2-2,CASSVSMQIAIVTGELFF
TRBD2,TRBV3-1/TRBV3-2,TRBJ2-5,CASSQGGEQETQYF
TRBD1,TRBV27,TRBJ1-4,CASSPLGQGNEKLFF
TRBD1,TRBV7-2,TRBJ2-1,CASSLAGTGIYNEQFF
NA,TRBV7-8,TRBJ2-3,CASSSPEADTQYF
TRBD1,TRBV11-2,TRBJ1-1,CASSLRQGPYTEAFF
TRBD2,TRBV19,TRBJ2-1,CASRTPGLAVEQFF
TRBD1,TRBV29-1,TRBJ1-1,CSVLTGTNTEAFF
NA,TRBV21-1,TRBJ2-1,CASSSRQGLMDEQFF
NA,TRBV15,TRBJ2-7,CATSRGDTPHYEQYF
NA,TRBV16,TRBJ2-5,CASSLTQETQYF
NA,TRBV2,TRBJ2-7,CASNLALAFYEQYF
NA,TRBV5-4,TRBJ1-1,CASSVGGPSGTEAFF
NA,TRBV19,TRBJ1-5,CATSGKRGENQPQHF
TRBD1,TRBV4-1,TRBJ2-7,CASSLEGTGDYEQYF
TRBD1,TRBV6-1,TRBJ1-2,CASSEPTGTTNYGYTF
TRBD2,TRBV4-1,TRBJ2-2,CASSRDYSGSPTGELFF
TRBD2,TRBV5-6,TRBJ2-1,CASSFGSGANEQFF
NA,TRBV30,TRBJ1-5,CACSWGHGQPQHF
NA,TRBV19,TRBJ2-7,CASSIVGGGTYEQYF
NA,TRBV7-2,TRBJ1-2,CASSLRRGGYGYTF
TRBD1,TRBV30,TRBJ1-1,CAWIPDRGWTEAFF
NA,TRBV29-1,TRBJ2-7,CSVEDADPYEQYF
NA,TRBV24-1,TRBJ2-1,CATSDPPRGRSEQFF
NA,TRBV28,TRBJ1-2,CASSLGGPGYGYTF
NA,TRBV12-5,TRBJ2-1,CASGVTLYPSSFGQFF
TRBD2,TRBV5-1,TRBJ2-1,CASSRGLAGVNEQFF
TRBD1,TRBV20-1,TRBJ1-4,CSASVQGGEKLFF
TRBD1,TRBV2,TRBJ1-4,CASITFGTGAEEKLFF
NA,TRBV6-6,TRBJ2-5,CASSLNFQETQYF
TRBD1,TRBV12-3/TRBV12-4,TRBJ2-1,CASSWDSYNEQFF
TRBD1,TRBV5-1,TRBJ2-1,CASSSGGYNEQFF
NA,TRBV5-6,TRBJ1-3,CASSLGLSSGNTIYF
NA,TRBV2,TRBJ2-1,CASRLGQSSYNEQFF
NA,TRBV27,TRBJ1-5,CASSTGSHQPQHF
TRBD2,TRBV6-5,TRBJ2-1,CASNTGGVEDEQFF
NA,TRBV6-6,TRBJ2-3,CASSRDTQYF
TRBD1,TRBV24-1,TRBJ2-7,CATSDSGQSREQYF